This entry lists 26 T cell receptor beta chains sequenced from one sample in a study of T cells in women clearing cervical HPV infection. Sequencing used immunoSEQ multiplex PCR; TCRdb keeps in-frame clones, though not all of them. Its table records 30,000 to 45,000 clones. Sequencing was performed on blood buffy coat. The origin of the receptors is a woman aged 18 to 75 with a cervical HPV16 infection that either progressed to CIN3+ or cleared (not recorded which).

Points on this clone: Read coverage stops 3 residues before the CDR3 terminus; the germline J gene supplies the remainder. The chain carries TRBV7-9 and TRBJ2-2, with TRBD2 identical over 10 bases. Germline V gene sequence: CDR1 SEHNR, CDR2 FQNEAQ (reference sequence). The length of the CDR3 is 15 residues. The DNA read from the CDR3 is TGTGCCAGCAGCCCTAGCGGGGGAAATAATGAAAAG. Its protein product is CASSPSGGNNEK. The whole CDR3 protein is CASSPSGGNNEKLFF.

With respect to this clone: Read data end 3 residues before the CDR3 end; the end is taken from the germline J gene. The chain carries TRBV7-9 and TRBJ1-4; 9 nucleotides agree with TRBD1. Per germline, CDR1 SEHNR and CDR2 FQNEAQ (reference sequence). CDR3 size: 13 residues. The CDR3 is CASSQSGTGKLFF. CDR3 bases read: TGTGCCAGCAGCCAGTCCGGGACAGGGAAA.

On this clone: The CDR3 end lies 3 residues beyond the end of the read and is filled in from the germline J gene. The rearrangement links TRBV28 to TRBJ1-2; weak D call: TRBD1 (6 bases). V was clipped by 7 bases and J by 7 bases, with 10 bases between them. There are 11 residues in the CDR3. The germline gives CDR1 MDHEN, CDR2 SYDVKM. Incomplete CDR3 DNA: TGTGCCAGCAAAGGGGGGGTTGGC. This sequence encodes CASKGGVG. The CDR3 in its entirety is CASKGGVGYTF.

Turning to this clone: The CDR3 is cut off 3 residues early in the read; its end comes from the germline J gene. The genes are TRBV6-1 and TRBJ1-5, with 9 bases fitting TRBD1. The trim removed 0 bases at V and 7 bases at J, leaving 16 bases unmatched. Germline-derived CDR1 and CDR2 are MNHNS and SASEGT. The CDR3 has 19 residues. The chain's CDR3 is CASSEARTPVGTGYQPQHF. CDR3 DNA, as far as it was read: TGTGCCAGCAGTGAAGCTCGTACGCCGGTGGGGACAGGGTACCAGCCC.

Concerning this clone itself: The observed sequence ends 3 residues before the CDR3 terminus, with the missing tail filled in from the germline J gene. This chain connects TRBV10-2 to TRBJ2-7; the match to TRBD2 covers 10 bases. CDR3 length equals 14 residues. V trimming: 3 bases; J trimming: 3 bases; junction bases outside the gene matches: 2. CDR1 is WSHSY and CDR2 is SAAADI in the germline V gene. CDR3 residues: CASSDSGGIYEQYF. The part of the CDR3 DNA that was read is TGCGCCAGCAGTGATAGCGGGGGGATCTACGAG.

As for this clone: The identical CDR3 is also encoded by other nucleotide sequences in the sample. CDR3 region: CASSPPGLAGGDEQYF. CDR3 bases read: TGTGCCAGCTCACCTCCGGGACTAGCGGGGGGTGACGAG. The chain couples TRBV18 to TRBJ2-7; 15 bases line up with TRBD2. The DNA ends 3 residues before the CDR3 does, and the rest of the CDR3 is filled in from the germline J gene. The CDR3 has 16 residues. V was pared by 3 bases and J by 5 bases, with 5 bases of the junction left unmatched. In germline, CDR1 is KGHSH, CDR2 LQKENI.

A note on this clone: Coverage ceases 3 residues before the CDR3 finishes, and the germline J gene fills in the end. The chain is built from TRBV29-1 and TRBJ2-7; D is possibly TRBD1 (5 bases). Trimming removed 4 bases from V and 6 bases from J, with 13 bases in between. The germline V gene encodes CDR1 SQVTM and CDR2 ANQGSEA. This CDR3 has 12 amino acids. The part of the CDR3 DNA that was read is TGCAGCGTTGCCCAGGGTTTAGGCGAG. Amino acids: CSVAQGLGE. The complete CDR3 reads CSVAQGLGEQYF.

To note about this clone: With the read ending 3 residues before the CDR3 end, the germline J gene is used to fill in that end. This rearrangement joins TRBV5-4 to TRBJ2-1; no clear D gene. Trimming pared 4 bases from V and 0 bases from J, leaving 8 bases between. Germline V gene data show CDR1 as SGHNT and CDR2 as YYREEE (reference sequence). This CDR3 spans 14 amino acids. CDR3 residues: CASSQESSYNEQFF. Incomplete CDR3 DNA: TGTGCCAGCAGCCAGGAGAGCTCCTACAATGAG.

A word on this clone: The CDR3 is cut off 3 residues early in the read; its end comes from the germline J gene. V and J are TRBV15 and TRBJ1-2; D is unclear. Germline V gene sequence: CDR1 LNHNV, CDR2 YYDKDF (reference sequence). CDR3 length: 12 amino acids. CDR3 protein: CATSRDGALYTF. CDR3 DNA, as far as it was read: TGTGCCACCAGCAGAGACGGTGCCCTG.

Note on this clone: The read falls 3 residues short of the CDR3 end, and the missing part is taken from the germline J gene. The rearrangement uses TRBV7-2 and TRBJ1-2, with unresolved D. Per germline, CDR1 SGHTA and CDR2 FQGNSA. This CDR3 region has 14 residues. The CDR3 protein is CASSLGNSVNDYTF. The sequenced CDR3 bases are TGTGCCAGCAGCTTAGGTAATAGCGTCAATGAC.

As concerns this clone: Coverage ceases 3 residues before the CDR3 finishes, and the germline J gene fills in the end. The V and J genes are TRBV6-1 and TRBJ2-3; 8 bases line up with TRBD1. CDR3 length: 15 residues. Germline CDR1 reads MNHNS; CDR2 reads SASEGT. The CDR3 protein is CASSVGQGIQETQYF. CDR3 bases read: TGTGCCAGCAGTGTAGGACAGGGCATCCAAGAGACG.

As regards this clone: The read falls 3 residues short of the CDR3 end, and the missing part is taken from the germline J gene. The rearrangement joins TRBV6-2 or TRBV6-3 to TRBJ2-2; no clear D. This CDR3 region has 15 residues. V was shortened by 0 bases and J by 1 base, with 6 bases between the two germline ends. Per germline, CDR1 MNHEY and CDR2 SVGEGT. The part of the CDR3 DNA that was read is TGTGCCAGCAGTTACTCGGCAGAGAACACCGGGGAG. Its translation is CASSYSAENTGE. The entire CDR3 protein reads CASSYSAENTGELFF.

In the case of this clone: Read sequence stops 3 residues before the CDR3 end, and the germline J gene provides the missing end. The V and J genes are TRBV20-1 and TRBJ2-3, with TRBD2 matching over 11 bases. Germline lookup yields CDR1 DFQATT and CDR2 SNEGSKA (reference sequence). The junction had 8 bases not matched to a gene; V was cut back by 7 bases and J by 5 bases. This CDR3 comprises 14 residues. The CDR3 region is CSVRLAGTIDTQYF. The DNA read from the CDR3 is TGCAGTGTCCGACTAGCGGGAACGATAGATACG.

About this clone itself: The CDR3 end falls 3 residues outside the read, so it is completed with the germline J gene. The chain links TRBV7-9 to TRBJ2-2; no firm D call. CDR1 is SEHNR, CDR2 FQNEAQ, per germline (reference sequence). The CDR3 covers 13 residues. V lost 3 bases and J lost 4, with 6 bases in between. CDR3: CASSFKGTGELFF. The DNA read from the CDR3 is TGTGCCAGCAGCTTCAAGGGCACCGGGGAG.

A remark on this clone: With the read ending 3 residues before the CDR3 end, the germline J gene is used to fill in that end. The rearrangement uses TRBV7-6 and TRBJ2-2; TRBD1 aligns across 8 bases. Per germline, CDR1 SGHVS and CDR2 FNYEAQ. The CDR3 has 16 amino acids. V was clipped by 6 bases and J by 3 bases; unmatched bases: 9. The DNA read from the CDR3 is TGTGCCAGCAGAGACAGGGGCGGCGGGGACACCGGGGAG. Residues: CASRDRGGGDTGE. The CDR3 reads in full as CASRDRGGGDTGELFF.

Points on this clone: The CDR3 end is not reached by the read, which stops 3 residues before it; the germline J gene fills it in. V and J are TRBV20-1 and TRBJ1-1, with 8 bases matching TRBD1. Germline V lookup: CDR1 DFQATT, CDR2 SNEGSKA (reference sequence). V shed 6 bases, J shed 6 bases, and the junction held 12 bases outside the gene matches. The CDR3 runs to 14 residues. The CDR3 sequence is CSARPPGGYSEAFF. CDR3 DNA, as far as it was read: TGCAGTGCCCGGCCCCCAGGGGGCTATTCTGAA.

CDR3 bases read: TGCGCCAGTAGGGACTACCGGGACGAGACG. It codes for CASRDYRDET. The CDR3 in its entirety is CASRDYRDETQYF. V gene TRBV5-1 combines with J gene TRBJ2-3, with 7 bases lining up with TRBD2. The read is 3 residues too short to cover the CDR3 end, so that end is filled in from the germline J gene. The CDR3 is 13 amino acids. The germline CDR1 and CDR2 sequences are SGHRS and YFSETQ.

Details on this clone: The sequence runs out 3 residues before the end of the CDR3; the remainder is reconstructed from the germline J gene. This chain joins TRBV20-1 and TRBJ1-2, with a possible D match to TRBD1 (5 bases). This CDR3 is 15 amino acids long. With 5 bases removed from V and 4 bases from J, the gap between germline ends came to 20 bases. Germline lookup yields CDR1 DFQATT and CDR2 SNEGSKA (reference sequence). CDR3 DNA, as far as it was read: TGCAGTGCTGATAGAGCCGGAGCAGGGATCTATGGC. It is translated as CSADRAGAGIYG. The complete CDR3 reads CSADRAGAGIYGYTF.

A note on this clone: The CDR3 end lies 3 residues beyond the end of the read and is filled in from the germline J gene. The chain carries TRBV10-1 and TRBJ2-6; maybe TRBD1 (6 bases). CDR1 and CDR2 (germline): WNHNN, SYGVQD (reference sequence). V was pared by 10 bases and J by 4 bases, with 26 bases between. The CDR3 consists of 18 residues. The CDR3 sequence is CATDRQVPIESGANVLTF. The part of the CDR3 DNA that was read is TGCGCCACTGACCGACAGGTCCCTATAGAGTCGGGGGCCAACGTC.

To note about this clone: The CDR3 is cut off 3 residues early in the read; its end comes from the germline J gene. The chain combines TRBV11-2 with TRBJ1-6; weak D call: TRBD1 (5 bases). With 8 bases removed from V and 0 bases from J, the gap between germline ends came to 8 bases. Looked up from germline, CDR1 is SGHAT and CDR2 is FQNNGV. The CDR3 has 14 residues. The chain's CDR3 is CASQDISYNSPLHF. CDR3 bases read: TGTGCCAGCCAGGACATCTCCTATAATTCACCC.

Worth noting for this clone: The observed sequence ends 3 residues before the CDR3 terminus, with the missing tail filled in from the germline J gene. The genes are TRBV5-1 and TRBJ2-7, with TRBD1 matching over 8 bases. The junction had 7 bases not matched to a gene; V was cut back by 3 bases and J by 2 bases. Per the germline V gene, CDR1 is SGHRS and CDR2 is YFSETQ. There are 15 residues in the CDR3. The CDR3 spells CASSSHGTGAYEQYF. CDR3 DNA (partial): TGCGCCAGCAGCTCACATGGGACAGGTGCCTACGAG.

Points on this clone: The read finishes 3 residues shy of the CDR3 end, and the germline J gene is used to complete it. The V gene is TRBV5-4, the J gene TRBJ1-1; 8 nucleotides agree with TRBD1. V was clipped by 4 bases and J by 4 bases; unmatched bases: 6. The CDR3 extends over 14 amino acids. Germline loops: CDR1 SGHNT, CDR2 YYREEE (reference sequence). CDR3 loop: CASSAVQGATEAFF. Incomplete CDR3 DNA: TGTGCCAGCAGCGCAGTTCAGGGGGCCACTGAA.

Partial CDR3 DNA: TGCAGTGCAACCGGGACTAGCGGGGGACAGAGGGAGACG. Residues: CSATGTSGGQRET. The entire CDR3 is CSATGTSGGQRETQYF. The rearrangement links TRBV20-1 to TRBJ2-3; 14 bases agree with TRBD2. The read halts 3 residues ahead of the CDR3 end, with the missing end drawn from the germline J gene. This CDR3 contains 16 residues. Germline V gene sequence: CDR1 DFQATT, CDR2 SNEGSKA (reference sequence).

Points on this clone: The read terminates 3 residues ahead of where the CDR3 ends, so the germline J gene completes it. J is TRBJ1-1 and V is TRBV20-1; 7 positions match TRBD1. The CDR3 is 15 residues long. Germline CDR1 is DFQATT and CDR2 is SNEGSKA (reference sequence). The J segment lost 1 base and the V segment lost 4 bases, leaving 9 bases of the junction unmatched. The CDR3 sequence: CSAKDMTGSNTEAFF. The sequenced part of the CDR3 DNA is TGCAGTGCTAAAGATATGACAGGGTCGAACACTGAA.

In the case of this clone: The read is 3 residues too short to cover the CDR3 end, so that end is filled in from the germline J gene. The chain recombines TRBV6-2 or TRBV6-3 with TRBJ2-2; a possible D gene is TRBD1 (5 bases). Germline CDR1 reads MNHEY; CDR2 reads SVGEGT. The V gene lost 6 bases and the J gene lost 0 bases, with 14 bases spanning the gap. The CDR3 contains 16 residues. The part of the CDR3 DNA that was read is TGTGCCAGCAGCGAGTGGGGCAGACCGAACACCGGGGAG. Its protein product is CASSEWGRPNTGE. The CDR3 in its entirety is CASSEWGRPNTGELFF.

The CDR3 here is CASSDDRGITEAFF. Incomplete CDR3 DNA: TGTGCCAGCAGTGACGACAGGGGGATCACTGAA. The V gene is TRBV2, the J gene TRBJ1-1; TRBD1 matches at 9 bases. Read data end 3 residues before the CDR3 end; the end is taken from the germline J gene. Germline V gene sequence: CDR1 SNHLY, CDR2 FYNNEI. CDR3 size: 14 residues. Trimming cost V 3 bases and J 4 bases; bases outside gene matches: 3.